This TCR beta chain originates from a study of T cells after yellow fever vaccination. CDR3 length: 14 amino acids. The germline CDR1 and CDR2 sequences are SEHNR and FQNEAQ (reference sequence). Deletions cut 2 bases from V and 4 bases from J, with 12 bases between. TCRdb re-called the 5' RACE reads with MiXCR, one entry per CDR3 protein. Of over 150,000 distinct CDR3 sequences in the sample, about 6.2% were seen once. This clonotype was observed many times. The sequenced sample was CD4+ T cells sorted from PBMCs, obtained on the day of the first yellow fever vaccination. This sequence joins TRBV7-9 and TRBJ2-7; D is undetermined. The sequence was obtained from a man younger than 30 who received the YFV17D yellow fever vaccine. Here the CDR3 reads CASSLSPIGYEQYV. The CDR3 DNA follows: TGTGCCAGCAGCTTATCCCCCATTGGGTACGAGCAGTACGTC.